This TCR beta chain appears in the sequencing data of a study of T cell responses to AZD1222 COVID-19 vaccine. The CDR3 is 15 residues long. Unmatched junction bases numbered 0, after V lost 3 bases and J lost 2 bases. CDR1 and CDR2 from the germline V gene are MNHNS and SASEGT. Points from the study as a whole: Dominant at 160-218 and 743-854, vaccine-associated CD4 TCRs also spanned spike.

Details on this clone: What it binds is unknown.

Generated by immunoSEQ multiplex PCR, the TCRdb table keeps only in-frame clones and is missing some. The sample has around 100,000 clones; around 89% are singletons. This receptor was identified in an adult in good health. The rearrangement links TRBV6-1 to TRBJ1-4; 10 nucleotides agree with TRBD1. The sequencing here drew on peripheral blood, taken on day 0 of AZD1222 vaccination. This CDR3 reads CASSEGQGTNEKLFF. CDR3 in DNA: TGTGCCAGCAGTGAGGGACAGGGGACTAATGAAAAACTGTTTTTT.